This T cell receptor (beta chain) was sequenced during a study of T cell clusters in autoimmune cytopenias. Points from the study as a whole: Primary autoimmune cytopenia patients appeared to lack physiological T cell clusters present in healthy donors. The cluster-lack signature was not seen for secondary cytopenia versus chronic lymphocytic leukemia. TRB repertoire shifts in secondary cytopenia and chronic lymphocytic leukemia mostly reflected lymphoma, not autoimmunity.

The CDR3 has 11 residues. Germline V CDR1 and CDR2: LNHDA, SQIVND (reference sequence). Each sample's input was approximately 270 ng genomic DNA, 35,000 to 40,000 genome equivalents. This clonotype counts as medium-sized by frequency. The target antigen is unknown. TRB was amplified by touch-down multiplex PCR, primer pools A and B combined. TCRdb re-called the multiplex PCR reads, yielding one record per CDR3 amino acid sequence without DNA. The sample includes approximately 10,000 distinct CDR3 sequences. The sample comprised peripheral blood. The sequence was obtained from a human donor with an autoimmune cytopenia or autoimmune hepatitis (not recorded which). The chain links TRBV19 to TRBJ2-1. The CDR3 protein is CASSIGREQFF. Full variable domain (missing parts from reference TRBV19 and TRBJ2-1): DGGITQSPKYLFRKEGQNVTLSCEQNLNHDAMYWYRQDPGQGLRLIYYSQIVNDFQKGDIAEGYSVSREKKESFPLTVTSAQKNPTAFYLCASSIGREQFFGPGTRLTVL.